This T cell receptor (beta chain) was captured by sequencing in a study of T cell repertoires in cytomegalovirus infection. About the study: Signatures in public TCR beta sequences pointed to both CMV infection and matching HLA type. Broader study findings: Clonotypes of TCR beta that were HLA-C-restricted and CMV-specific dominated the ex vivo response. The cumulative frequency of public TCR beta families distinguished individuals who carried CMV together with the relevant HLA.

This clonotype was seen at least ten times. Antigen specificity is unknown. The germline V gene has CDR1 SGHTA and CDR2 FQGNSA. Trimming removed 3 bases at V and 7 bases at J, with 10 bases between. There are 12 residues in the CDR3. TCRdb reanalysed the reads using MiXCR and keeps one entry per CDR3 protein. The table has about 320,000 distinct CDR3 sequences, 9.5% seen once. The sequencing input was PBMCs. The chain has TRBV7-2 and TRBJ2-7, with D unclear. The clonotype originates from a human donor in good health (CMV status not recorded). Some clones in this sample may be carry-over from other donors' samples. The CDR3 loop is CASSFGEREQYF. The CDR3 region has the DNA TGTGCCAGCAGCTTTGGGGAACGGGAGCAGTACTTC. Full variable domain (rest looked up from reference TRBV7-2 and TRBJ2-7): GAGVSQSPSNKVTEKGKDVELRCDPISGHTALYWYRQSLGQGLEFLIYFQGNSAPDKSGLPSDRFSAERTGGSVSTLTIQRTQQEDSAVYLCASSFGEREQYFGPGTRLTVT.